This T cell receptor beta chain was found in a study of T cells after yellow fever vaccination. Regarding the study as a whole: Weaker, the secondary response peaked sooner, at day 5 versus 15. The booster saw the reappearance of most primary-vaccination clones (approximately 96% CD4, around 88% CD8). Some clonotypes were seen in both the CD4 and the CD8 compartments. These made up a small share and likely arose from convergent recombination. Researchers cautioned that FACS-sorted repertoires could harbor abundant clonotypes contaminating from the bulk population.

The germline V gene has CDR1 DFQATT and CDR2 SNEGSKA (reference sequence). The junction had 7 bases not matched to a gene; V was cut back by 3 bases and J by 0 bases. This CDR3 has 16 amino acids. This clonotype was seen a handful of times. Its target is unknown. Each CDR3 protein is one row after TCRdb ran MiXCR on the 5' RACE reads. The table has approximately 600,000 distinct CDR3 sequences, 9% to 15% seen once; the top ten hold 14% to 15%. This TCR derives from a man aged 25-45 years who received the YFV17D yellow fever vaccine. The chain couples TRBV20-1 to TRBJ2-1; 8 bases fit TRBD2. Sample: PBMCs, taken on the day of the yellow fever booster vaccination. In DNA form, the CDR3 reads TGCAGTGCTAGGGTCTCTACTAGCGGCTCCTACAATGAGCAGTTCTTC. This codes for CSARVSTSGSYNEQFF.